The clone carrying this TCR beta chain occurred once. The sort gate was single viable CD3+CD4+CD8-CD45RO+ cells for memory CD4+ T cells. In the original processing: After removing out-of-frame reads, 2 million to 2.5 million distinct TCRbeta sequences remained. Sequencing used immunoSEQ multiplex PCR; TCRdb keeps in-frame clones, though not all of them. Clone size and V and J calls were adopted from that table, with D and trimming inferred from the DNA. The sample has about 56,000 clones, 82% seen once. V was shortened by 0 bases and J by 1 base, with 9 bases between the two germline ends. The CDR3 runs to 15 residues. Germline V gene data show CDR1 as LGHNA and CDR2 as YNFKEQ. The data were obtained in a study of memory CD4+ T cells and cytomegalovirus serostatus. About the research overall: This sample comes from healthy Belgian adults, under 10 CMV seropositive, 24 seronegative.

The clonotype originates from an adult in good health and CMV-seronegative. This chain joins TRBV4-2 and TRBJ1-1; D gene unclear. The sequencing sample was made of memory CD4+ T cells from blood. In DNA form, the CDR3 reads TGTGCCAGCAGCCAAGATAGGGTGGGGAACACTGAAGCTTTCTTT. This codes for CASSQDRVGNTEAFF.